These 2 T cell receptor beta chains came from one sample sequenced in a study of blood T cells in healthy people across ages. With a J-beta primer mix and a sample-barcoded 5' primer, a second PCR ran 7 to 11 cycles. Via MiXCR, TCRdb re-called the 5' RACE reads, giving one row per CDR3 protein. The repertoire holds approximately 1.5 million distinct CDR3 sequences, with about 35% as singletons. Sequencing used blood. The receptors originated from a woman aged 25 to 39 in good health.

V gene TRBV15 combines with J gene TRBJ2-1; 7 bases align to TRBD1. CDR1 and CDR2 (germline): LNHNV, YYDKDF (reference sequence). With V trimmed by 4 bases and J by 3 bases, 3 bases remained unmatched. The CDR3 is 14 residues long. The CDR3 region is CATSKTGLYNEQFF. CDR3 DNA sequence: TGTGCCACCAGCAAGACAGGGCTCTACAATGAGCAGTTCTTC.

This clonotype has more than one count but fewer than ten. The chain combines TRBV28 with TRBJ2-2; 10 bases align to TRBD1. The CDR3 sequence is 16 residues long. Germline CDR1 MDHEN, CDR2 SYDVKM. V gave up 3 bases and J gave up 5 bases; unmatched junction bases: 6. The CDR3 reads CASSLGQGIPTGELFF. CDR3 DNA: TGTGCCAGCAGTTTGGGACAGGGGATTCCTACCGGGGAGCTGTTTTTT.